This passage covers 20 T cell receptor beta chains from one sample sequenced in a study of PD-1 blockade in classical Hodgkin lymphoma. After autologous stem cell transplantation all patients relapsed, and prior brentuximab vedotin exposure differed between cohorts. The protocol was immunoSEQ multiplex PCR, while the TCRdb copy is restricted to in-frame clones and leaves out a portion. The sample holds about 37,000 clones, approximately 82% seen once. Material: peripheral blood mononuclear cells (PBMCs), obtained before the second cycle of nivolumab. The origin of the receptors is a human donor with classical Hodgkin lymphoma.

The chain couples TRBV7-2 to TRBJ1-1; D may be TRBD1 (6 bases). The germline V and J ends were trimmed by 4 bases and 2 bases, with 14 bases remaining between them. The CDR3 has 15 amino acids. Germline values: CDR1 SGHTA, CDR2 FQGNSA. The CDR3 DNA is TGTGCCAGCAGCTCCGAGGGGGGGGGTAACACTGAAGCTTTCTTT. Protein: CASSSEGGGNTEAFF.

This clone was seen a few times. The chain has TRBV7-6 and TRBJ2-1, with 11 bases fitting TRBD2. V was clipped by 5 bases and J by 5 bases; unmatched bases: 5. The CDR3 runs to 15 residues. Looked up from germline, CDR1 is SGHVS and CDR2 is FNYEAQ. The CDR3 DNA sequence: TGTGCCAGCAGCCTACTAGCGGGGGCAAACAATGAGCAGTTCTTC. The encoded protein is CASSLLAGANNEQFF.

The chain couples TRBV6-6 to TRBJ2-5; tentative D call: TRBD2 (7 bases). Germline V gene data show CDR1 as MNHNY and CDR2 as SVGAGI (reference sequence). Trimming took off 4 bases at V and 7 bases at J, with 19 bases between the two ends. The CDR3 is made up of 15 amino acids. This CDR3 is CASSSQGGGDWTQYF. Here the CDR3 DNA reads TGTGCCAGCAGTTCTCAGGGAGGGGGGGATTGGACCCAGTACTTC.

This clone was observed a few times. The chain couples TRBV6-1 to TRBJ1-5, with D uncertain. Germline assignment: CDR1 MNHNS and CDR2 SASEGT. This CDR3 is built from 11 residues. V was cut by 6 bases and J by 4 bases, with 4 bases left in between. The CDR3 reads CASRENQPQHF. DNA of the CDR3: TGTGCCAGCAGGGAAAATCAGCCCCAGCATTTT.

This chain links TRBV5-1 with TRBJ1-2; D unresolved. Germline V gene lookup returns CDR1 SGHRS and CDR2 YFSETQ. CDR3 length equals 13 residues. Trimming removed 4 bases from V and 2 bases from J, with 9 bases in between. This chain's CDR3 is CASSIQSNYGYTF. The CDR3 region has the DNA TGCGCCAGCAGCATACAGAGCAACTATGGCTACACCTTC.

This clone showed up just once. The chain is built from TRBV7-2 and TRBJ1-3, with D possibly matching TRBD1 (5 bases). Germline values: CDR1 SGHTA, CDR2 FQGNSA. This CDR3 contains 15 residues. Trimming took off 5 bases at V and 2 bases at J, with 13 bases between the two ends. CDR3 DNA: TGTGCCAGCAGCCAGCGGGGGACTACTGGAAACACCATATATTTT. Its translation: CASSQRGTTGNTIYF.

This chain links TRBV18 with TRBJ2-7; D possibly corresponds to TRBD1 (6 bases). The CDR3 covers 15 residues. Per germline, CDR1 KGHSH and CDR2 LQKENI. The V end lost 2 bases, the J end lost 0 bases, and 11 bases lay between the germline ends. CDR3: CASSPGAGDSYEQYF. Written as DNA, the CDR3 is TGTGCCAGCTCACCAGGGGCAGGGGACTCCTACGAGCAGTACTTC.

The chain is built from TRBV7-3 and TRBJ2-5, with D possibly matching TRBD2 (6 bases). The CDR3 is 13 amino acids. Per germline, CDR1 SGHTA and CDR2 FQGTGA. Trimming pared 4 bases from V and 3 bases from J, leaving 9 bases between. The DNA of the CDR3 is TGTGCCAGCAGCTCAATAGCGGAAGAGACCCAGTACTTC. As protein: CASSSIAEETQYF.

This rearrangement joins TRBV5-4 to TRBJ2-1, with 11 positions matching TRBD1. The CDR3 extends over 15 amino acids. V was pared by 4 bases and J by 6 bases, with 6 bases of the junction left unmatched. In germline, CDR1 is SGHNT, CDR2 YYREEE (reference sequence). CDR3 sequence (DNA): TGTGCCAGCAGCGTGGGGGACAGGGGGTTCAATGAGCAGTTCTTC. Translating it yields CASSVGDRGFNEQFF.

The chain couples TRBV6-5 to TRBJ2-3; maybe TRBD1 (5 bases). Germline-derived CDR1 and CDR2 are MNHEY and SVGAGI. The CDR3 has 12 residues. V lost 8 bases and J lost 1, with 7 bases in between. The CDR3 protein is CASARGTDTQYF. The CDR3 DNA is TGTGCCAGCGCCAGGGGCACAGATACGCAGTATTTT.

This clone was seen more than once but under ten times. This rearrangement joins TRBV5-1 to TRBJ1-6; 8 nucleotides line up with TRBD1. V shed 0 bases, J shed 4 bases, and the junction held 6 bases outside the gene matches. Germline CDR1 and CDR2: SGHRS and YFSETQ. CDR3 size: 17 residues. The CDR3 here is CASSLEGQGEYNSPLHF. Written as DNA, the CDR3 is TGCGCCAGCAGCTTGGAAGGACAGGGAGAATATAATTCACCCCTCCACTTT. Combining the CDR3 with reference TRBV5-1 and TRBJ1-6 gives the whole variable domain KAGVTQTPRYLIKTRGQQVTLSCSPISGHRSVSWYQQTPGQGLQFLFEYFSETQRNKGNFPGRFSGRQFSNSRSEMNVSTLELGDSALYLCASSLEGQGEYNSPLHFGNGTRLTVT.

The chain recombines TRBV6-5 with TRBJ1-3; TRBD1 is a possible D gene (5 bases). The CDR3 has 15 amino acids. Germline CDR1 reads MNHEY; CDR2 reads SVGAGI. V lost 6 bases and J 0 bases, leaving 12 bases between the germline ends. The CDR3 loop is CASRGHFYSGNTIYF. The CDR3, as DNA: TGTGCCAGCAGAGGACATTTTTACTCTGGAAACACCATATATTTT.

The chain links TRBV7-2 to TRBJ2-2; no firm D call. Deletions cut 9 bases from V and 9 bases from J, with 11 bases between. CDR3 length: 11 amino acids. CDR1 and CDR2 (germline): SGHTA, FQGNSA. CDR3 sequence reads: CASRLGRELFF. CDR3 in DNA: TGTGCCAGTCGCCTAGGGAGGGAGCTGTTTTTT.

The chain recombines TRBV9 with TRBJ2-5; D remains ambiguous. Trimming pared 8 bases from V and 3 bases from J, leaving 11 bases between. Germline lookup yields CDR1 SGDLS and CDR2 YYNGEE. This CDR3 is 12 amino acids long. CDR3: CARGKLKETQYF. CDR3 DNA sequence: TGTGCCAGAGGAAAGTTGAAAGAGACCCAGTACTTC.

The genes are TRBV6-1 and TRBJ1-1; TRBD1 aligns across 7 bases. V was pared by 4 bases and J by 5 bases, with 10 bases of the junction left unmatched. This CDR3 is built from 15 residues. Germline V gene data show CDR1 as MNHNS and CDR2 as SASEGT. The CDR3: CASSVEGASPTEAFF. The CDR3 DNA sequence: TGTGCCAGCAGTGTAGAGGGGGCGAGTCCGACTGAAGCTTTCTTT.

This clone was counted once. The chain recombines TRBV7-2 with TRBJ1-5; D uncertain. The CDR3 runs to 13 residues. Looked up from germline, CDR1 is SGHTA and CDR2 is FQGNSA. V lost 3 bases, J lost 1 base, and 4 bases lay in between. This CDR3 is CASSLDSNQPQHF. CDR3 sequence (DNA): TGTGCCAGCAGCTTGGACAGCAATCAGCCCCAGCATTTT.

This clone was counted a few times. The V and J genes are TRBV5-4 and TRBJ2-1; TRBD1 matches 8 bases. Germline lookup yields CDR1 SGHNT and CDR2 YYREEE (reference sequence). The CDR3 is made up of 11 amino acids. V shed 3 bases, J shed 15 bases, and the junction held 5 bases outside the gene matches. CDR3 amino acids: CASSSTGEAFF. The CDR3 bases are TGTGCCAGCAGCTCGACAGGGGAAGCGTTCTTC.

The gene calls are TRBV4-1 and TRBJ2-3; D is unresolved. Germline CDR1 is MGHRA and CDR2 is YSYEKL. CDR3 length: 13 residues. V was cut by 2 bases and J by 5 bases, with 8 bases left in between. The chain's CDR3 is CASSQSRLDTQYF. As DNA, the CDR3 is TGCGCCAGCAGCCAATCTCGTCTAGATACGCAGTATTTT.

The V call is TRBV7-9, the J call TRBJ1-1; 8 bases agree with TRBD1. After removal of 1 base from V and 5 bases from J, the junction contained 6 bases not matched to a gene. Per germline, CDR1 SEHNR and CDR2 FQNEAQ (reference sequence). The length of the CDR3 is 15 residues. The CDR3 spells CASSLVQGADTEAFF. The CDR3 DNA sequence: TGTGCCAGCAGCTTAGTCCAGGGGGCGGATACTGAAGCTTTCTTT.

The chain combines TRBV5-1 with TRBJ2-3; D gene uncertain. CDR1 SGHRS and CDR2 YFSETQ come from the germline V gene. This CDR3 region has 14 residues. V lost 2 bases and J lost 4, with 11 bases in between. Written as DNA, the CDR3 is TGCGCCAGCAGCTTAGGCAGTGTGTCAGATACGCAGTATTTT. This translates into CASSLGSVSDTQYF.